What follows describes a single T cell receptor (beta chain). This clonotype was seen a handful of times. Its antigen is currently not known. One base away there is no much larger clone; base qualities are not given. Library generation was performed with 5' RACE. Instrument used: Illumina MiSeq. TCRdb redid the processing of the public reads, applying fastp at Q25 and MiXCR, and retained in-frame beta chains. Every CDR3 protein is listed once, alongside the most common genes and DNA of its rows. The sample has around 83,000 distinct CDR3 sequences on record, approximately 4.7% of them singletons. The ten biggest clones cover approximately 8% of the sample. Reading from cysteine to phenylalanine, the CDR3 counts 16 amino acids. Here the CDR3 DNA is all that survives: 48 bases in frame from base 1. Between the V and J ends, shortened by 4 bases and 5 bases respectively, the junction contains 21 bases. As encoded in the germline V gene, CDR1 is SGHDT while CDR2 is YYEEEE.

This sample is part of a study of T cells of healthy individuals (dated by TCRdb to 2016 to 2018). The chain is encoded by TRBV5-6 joined to TRBJ2-5, with a tentative D gene TRBD1 over 5 matching bases. The TCR sequence derives from a female donor in good health. The CDR3 here reads CASSPQGNERRETQYF. DNA sequence: TGTGCCAGCAGCCCCCAGGGTAATGAGCGCCGGGAGACCCAGTACTTC.